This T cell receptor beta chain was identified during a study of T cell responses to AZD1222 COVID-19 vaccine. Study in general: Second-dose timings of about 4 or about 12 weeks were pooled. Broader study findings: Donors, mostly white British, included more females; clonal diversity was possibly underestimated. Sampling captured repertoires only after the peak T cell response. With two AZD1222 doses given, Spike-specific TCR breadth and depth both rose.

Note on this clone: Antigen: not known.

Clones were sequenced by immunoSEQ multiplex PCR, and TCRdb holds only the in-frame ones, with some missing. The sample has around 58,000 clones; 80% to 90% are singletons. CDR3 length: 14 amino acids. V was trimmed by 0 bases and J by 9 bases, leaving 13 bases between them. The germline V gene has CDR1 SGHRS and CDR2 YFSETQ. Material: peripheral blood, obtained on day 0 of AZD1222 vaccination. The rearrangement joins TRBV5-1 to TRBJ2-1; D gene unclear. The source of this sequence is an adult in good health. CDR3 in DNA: TGCGCCAGCAGCTTGGGTGCCCGCGAGAGTGAGCAGTTCTTC. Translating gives CASSLGARESEQFF.